This entry is about one T cell receptor beta chain. Its antigen is as yet unknown. The CDR3 loop spans 15 amino acids. Germline V gene data show CDR1 as SQVTM and CDR2 as ANQGSEA. Trimming removed 0 bases at V and 2 bases at J, with 14 bases between. The data derive from a study of shared clonotypes between healthy human individuals. Findings and limits, study-wide: Naive subsets typically showed greater estimated richness than memory subsets. Sampling used blood alone; tissue repertoires probably differ. In contrast to clonotypes shared by all four donors, non-shared clonotypes had lower generation probabilities.

A deep-level run was used for the assay. Measured with immunoSEQ multiplex PCR; TCRdb has only the in-frame clones, and not every one. Of under 2,500,000 clones listed, approximately 94% are singletons. The receptor comes from a man aged 18 to 30 in good health. Sequencing was performed on naive CD4+ T cells sorted from blood. Sample subset: CD45RA+ positively selected. The chain links TRBV29-1 to TRBJ2-7; no definite D call. The chain's CDR3 is CSVEDRLQLTYEQYF. CDR3 nucleotide sequence: TGCAGCGTTGAAGATCGATTACAGCTGACCTACGAGCAGTACTTC.